These 10 T cell receptor beta chains came from one sample sequenced in a study of Tregs in tolerant kidney transplant recipients. Using immunoSEQ multiplex PCR, the repertoire was profiled, and TCRdb retains in-frame clones only, with some absent. The table has about 110,000 clones, around 89% seen once. The sample consisted of CD4+ T cells from blood, taken before the transplant. The receptors originated from a human donor who received a combined kidney and bone marrow transplant.

This clone was seen just once. V usage is TRBV11-2 and J usage is TRBJ2-5; D may be TRBD1 (5 bases). CDR3 length equals 15 residues. Germline V gene sequence: CDR1 SGHAT, CDR2 FQNNGV. The V gene lost 4 bases and the J gene lost 2 bases, with 14 bases spanning the gap. The CDR3 loop is CASSSFLRTQETQYF. As DNA, the CDR3 is TGTGCCAGCAGCTCCTTCCTACGGACACAAGAGACCCAGTACTTC. The variable domain in full, completed from reference TRBV11-2 and TRBJ2-5, reads EAGVAQSPRYKIIEKRQSVAFWCNPISGHATLYWYQQILGQGPKLLIQFQNNGVVDDSQLPKDRFSAERLKGVDSTLKIQPAKLEDSAVYLCASSSFLRTQETQYFGPGTRLLVL.

The chain joins TRBV27 to TRBJ1-2; the D gene is possibly TRBD1 (5 bases). V was trimmed by 7 bases and J by 4 bases, leaving 19 bases between them. Germline CDR1 reads MNHEY; CDR2 reads SMNVEV (reference sequence). This CDR3 comprises 15 residues. In DNA, the CDR3 is TGTGCCAGCACTCCCGGGGGGGGTCCGGGCTATGGCTACACCTTC. Translation gives CASTPGGGPGYGYTF.

This chain uses TRBV29-1 with TRBJ2-5, with 10 nucleotides matching TRBD1. Germline loops: CDR1 SQVTM, CDR2 ANQGSEA. Trimming removed 5 bases from V and 2 bases from J; junction bases left unmatched: 2. This CDR3 is 13 amino acids long. In nucleotides, the CDR3 is TGCAGCGTTCGGACAGGGGGACAAGAGACCCAGTACTTC. Protein: CSVRTGGQETQYF.

The V call is TRBV18, the J call TRBJ2-7; 7 bases agree with TRBD1. The CDR3 length is 15 residues. Germline V CDR1 and CDR2: KGHSH, LQKENI. J was trimmed by 5 bases and V by 5 bases; bases with no gene match: 12. In DNA form, the CDR3 reads TGTGCCAGCTCAAACAGGGGCCCTGTGGGCAACGAGCAGTACTTC. The encoded protein is CASSNRGPVGNEQYF.

This clone was seen once. The chain recombines TRBV7-2 with TRBJ2-2, with 8 nucleotides matching TRBD2. V lost 1 base, J lost 3 bases, and 7 bases stayed unmatched. The CDR3 sequence is 17 residues long. Germline CDR1 reads SGHTA; CDR2 reads FQGNSA. The CDR3 reads CASSLGTGGPHTGELFF. CDR3 DNA sequence: TGTGCCAGCAGCTTAGGGACGGGAGGGCCGCACACCGGGGAGCTGTTTTTT.

J is TRBJ2-3 and V is TRBV10-3, with 13 bases lining up with TRBD2. The length of the CDR3 is 18 residues. Per germline, CDR1 ENHRY and CDR2 SYGVKD. The V segment lost 6 bases and the J segment 2 bases; nucleotides outside the gene matches: 11. CDR3 nucleotide sequence: TGTGCCATCAGGCCCTCCGGACTAGCGGGGGCCGTCACAGATACGCAGTATTTT. The encoded protein is CAIRPSGLAGAVTDTQYF.

V is TRBV5-4 and J is TRBJ2-7; TRBD1 matches at 9 bases. Trimming took 3 bases from V and 1 from J; bases not matched to a gene: 8. Germline CDR1 SGHNT, CDR2 YYREEE (reference sequence). The CDR3 runs to 16 residues. The chain's CDR3 is CASSSIWGQGSYEQYF. CDR3 coding DNA: TGTGCCAGCAGCTCCATTTGGGGACAGGGATCCTACGAGCAGTACTTC.

The chain uses TRBV25-1 and TRBJ2-7; no clear D. This CDR3 region has 10 residues. V lost 6 bases to trimming and J lost 9 bases, with 9 bases between them. The V gene's germline CDR1 is MGHDK and CDR2 SYGVNS. CDR3 sequence (DNA): TGTGCCAGCAGAACACAACCGCAGTACTTC. It encodes CASRTQPQYF.

V gene TRBV4-3 combines with J gene TRBJ2-7, with 14 bases aligning to TRBD2. Germline CDR1 and CDR2: LGHNA and YSLEER. Losses at the gene ends were 1 base for V and 5 bases for J; bases not matched to a gene: 10. This CDR3 is 18 amino acids long. The CDR3 protein is CASSQAVGTSGRGNEQYF. The CDR3, as DNA: TGCGCCAGCAGCCAAGCGGTTGGGACTAGCGGGAGAGGAAACGAGCAGTACTTC.

The rearrangement links TRBV10-1 to TRBJ1-1; 7 bases align to TRBD1. Looked up from germline, CDR1 is WNHNN and CDR2 is SYGVQD (reference sequence). Trimming removed 5 bases from V and 2 bases from J; junction bases left unmatched: 5. This CDR3 has 14 amino acids. CDR3 sequence (DNA): TGCGCCAGCAGTAACCGACAGGGAAACACTGAAGCTTTCTTT. Its translation is CASSNRQGNTEAFF.